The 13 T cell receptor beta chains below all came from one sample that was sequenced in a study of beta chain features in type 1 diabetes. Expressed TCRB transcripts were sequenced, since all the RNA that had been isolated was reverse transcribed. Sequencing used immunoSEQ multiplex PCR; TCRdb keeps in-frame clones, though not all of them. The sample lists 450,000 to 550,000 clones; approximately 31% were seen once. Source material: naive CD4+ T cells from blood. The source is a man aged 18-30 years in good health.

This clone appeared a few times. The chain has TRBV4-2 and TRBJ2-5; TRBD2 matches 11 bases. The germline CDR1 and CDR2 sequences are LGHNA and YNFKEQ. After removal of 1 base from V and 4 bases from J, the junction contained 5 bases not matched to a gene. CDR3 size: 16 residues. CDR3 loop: CASSQARTSGLETQYF. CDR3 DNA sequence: TGTGCCAGCAGCCAAGCGAGGACTAGCGGGCTAGAGACCCAGTACTTC.

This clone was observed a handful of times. For the CDR3, the DNA is TGTGCCTGGACTTTGGGGGTTGCAACTGAAGCTTTCTTT. It specifies CAWTLGVATEAFF. The chain uses TRBV30 and TRBJ1-1, with D possibly matching TRBD1 (5 bases). The CDR3 is 13 residues long. CDR1 is GTSNPN, CDR2 SVGIG, per germline (reference sequence). Trimming removed 4 bases from V and 5 bases from J, with 14 bases in between.

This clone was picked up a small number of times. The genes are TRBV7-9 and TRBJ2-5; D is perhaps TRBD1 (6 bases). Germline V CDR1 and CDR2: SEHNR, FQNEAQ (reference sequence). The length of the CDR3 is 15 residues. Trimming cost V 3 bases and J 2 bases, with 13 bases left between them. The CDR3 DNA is TGTGCCAGCAGCTTTTGGGGTGGACAGCAAGAGACCCAGTACTTC. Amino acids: CASSFWGGQQETQYF. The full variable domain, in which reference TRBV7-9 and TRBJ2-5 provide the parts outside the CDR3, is DTGVSQNPRHKITKRGQNVTFRCDPISEHNRLYWYRQTLGQGPEFLTYFQNEAQLEKSRLLSDRFSAERPKGSFSTLEIQRTEQGDSAMYLCASSFWGGQQETQYFGPGTRLLVL.

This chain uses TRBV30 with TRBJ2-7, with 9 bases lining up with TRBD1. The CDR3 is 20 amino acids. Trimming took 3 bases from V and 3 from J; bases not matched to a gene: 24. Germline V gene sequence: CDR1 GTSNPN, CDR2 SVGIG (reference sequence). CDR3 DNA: TGTGCCTGGAGCGGTCCTCGGGACAGGGTATCGTGGAAAGAGTTCTACGAGCAGTACTTC. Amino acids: CAWSGPRDRVSWKEFYEQYF.

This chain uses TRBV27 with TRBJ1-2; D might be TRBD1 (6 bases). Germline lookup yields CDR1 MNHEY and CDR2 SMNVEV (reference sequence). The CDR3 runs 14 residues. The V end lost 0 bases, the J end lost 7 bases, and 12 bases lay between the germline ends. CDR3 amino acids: CASSLSVKGGGYTF. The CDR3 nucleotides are TGTGCCAGCAGTTTATCGGTAAAGGGGGGTGGCTACACCTTC.

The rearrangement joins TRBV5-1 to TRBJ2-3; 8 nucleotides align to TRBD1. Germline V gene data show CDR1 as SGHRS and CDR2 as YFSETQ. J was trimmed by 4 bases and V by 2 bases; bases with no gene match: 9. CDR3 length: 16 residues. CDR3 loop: CASSFAQGQGPDTQYF. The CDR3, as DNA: TGCGCCAGCAGCTTCGCCCAAGGACAGGGTCCAGATACGCAGTATTTT.

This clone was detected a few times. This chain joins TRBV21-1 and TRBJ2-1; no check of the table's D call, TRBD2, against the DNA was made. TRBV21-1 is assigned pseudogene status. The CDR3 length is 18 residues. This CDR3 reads CASSKGSGTSGRDNEQFF. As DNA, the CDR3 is TGTGCCAGCAGCAAAGGCTCCGGGACTAGCGGGAGAGACAATGAGCAGTTCTTC.

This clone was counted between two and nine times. The CDR3 coding sequence is TGTGCCAGCAGCTTCCGGACTAGCGGAGAGCTGTTTTTT. The encoded protein is CASSFRTSGELFF. V is TRBV7-2 and J is TRBJ2-2, with 10 bases that match TRBD2. Germline CDR1 is SGHTA and CDR2 is FQGNSA. CDR3 length equals 13 residues. Trimming at V came to 3 bases and at J to 11 bases, leaving 3 bases not matched to a gene.

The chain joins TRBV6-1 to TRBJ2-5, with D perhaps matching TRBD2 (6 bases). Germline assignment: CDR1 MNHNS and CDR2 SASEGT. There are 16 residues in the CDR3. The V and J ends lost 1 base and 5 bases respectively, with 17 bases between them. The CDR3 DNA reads TGTGCCAGCAGTGAAGGGTTTACTAGCCCGATGGAGACCCAGTACTTC. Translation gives CASSEGFTSPMETQYF.

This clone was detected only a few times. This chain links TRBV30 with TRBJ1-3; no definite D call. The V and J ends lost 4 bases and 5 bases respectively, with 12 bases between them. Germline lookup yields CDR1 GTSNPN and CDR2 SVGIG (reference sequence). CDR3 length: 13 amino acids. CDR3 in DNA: TGTGCCTGGACTTTGAGCCCGAGAAACACCATATATTTT. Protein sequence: CAWTLSPRNTIYF.

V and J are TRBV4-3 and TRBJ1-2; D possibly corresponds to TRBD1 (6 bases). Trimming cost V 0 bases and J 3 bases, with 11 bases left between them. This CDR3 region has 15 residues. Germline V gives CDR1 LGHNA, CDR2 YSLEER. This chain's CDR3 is CASSQDHYRDYGYTF. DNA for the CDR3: TGCGCCAGCAGCCAAGATCATTACAGGGACTATGGCTACACCTTC.

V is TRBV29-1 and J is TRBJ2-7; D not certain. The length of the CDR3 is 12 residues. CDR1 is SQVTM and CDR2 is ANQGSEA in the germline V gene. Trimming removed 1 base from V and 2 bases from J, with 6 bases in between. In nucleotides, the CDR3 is TGCAGCGTTGAAGGCAGTGCCTACGAGCAGTACTTC. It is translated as CSVEGSAYEQYF.

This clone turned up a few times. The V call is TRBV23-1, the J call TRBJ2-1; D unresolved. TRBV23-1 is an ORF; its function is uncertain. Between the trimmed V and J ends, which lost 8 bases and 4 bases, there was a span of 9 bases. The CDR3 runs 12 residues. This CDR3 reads CASGDKYNEQFF. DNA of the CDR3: TGCGCCAGCGGTGACAAGTACAATGAGCAGTTCTTC.